Listed here are 25 T cell receptor beta chains from one sample, sequenced in a study of vaccination and CD4 T cells after COVID-19. Treatment specified: approximately 9-day PBMC culture with coronavirus spike peptide pools or control peptides (ViraFEST assay). Sequencing of cultured CD4+ T cell DNA used the Oncomine TCR Beta short-read assay. TCRdb recomputed calls from the PCR reads with MiXCR, one row per CDR3 protein. The sample records 20,000 or so distinct CDR3 sequences, approximately 32% being singletons. Their cognate antigens are unknown. Sequencing was carried out using cultured CD4+ T cells from blood. Receptors were obtained from a human donor with COVID-19.

The sample holds a few counts of this clonotype. CDR3 sequence reads: CSADNRDSIATNEKLFF. The CDR3 DNA follows: TGCAGTGCCGACAATCGGGACAGCATTGCAACTAATGAAAAACTGTTTTTT. The chain joins TRBV20-1 to TRBJ1-4; TRBD1 aligns across 7 bases. Germline CDR1 DFQATT, CDR2 SNEGSKA (reference sequence). CDR3 length: 17 amino acids. The V and J ends lost 6 bases and 0 bases, in that order; junction bases with no gene match: 13.

The V call is TRBV11-3, the J call TRBJ2-1; 7 positions match TRBD2. The CDR3 is made up of 13 amino acids. J gave up 9 bases and V 3 bases, and 5 bases lay outside the gene matches. Germline loops: CDR1 SGHNT, CDR2 YENEEA. The CDR3 region has the DNA TGTGCCAGCAGCTTTACATGGACTAGTGAGCAGTTCTTC. This gives the protein CASSFTWTSEQFF. Full variable domain (missing parts from reference TRBV11-3 and TRBJ2-1): EAGVVQSPRYKIIEKKQPVAFWCNPISGHNTLYWYLQNLGQGPELLIRYENEEAVDDSQLPKDRFSAERLKGVDSTLKIQPAELGDSAVYLCASSFTWTSEQFFGPGTRLTVL.

V is TRBV6-2 or TRBV6-3 and J is TRBJ2-5; D may match TRBD1 or TRBD2 (5 bases each). CDR1 and CDR2 (germline): MNHEY, SVGEGT. This CDR3 has 14 residues. Between the trimmed V and J ends, which lost 5 bases and 7 bases, there was a span of 17 bases. The DNA for the CDR3 is TGTGCCAGCAGTCGGGACGGTGGGGTTGGGACCCAGTACTTC. It specifies CASSRDGGVGTQYF.

By sample fraction, this clonotype is medium-sized. The chain employs TRBV6-5 and TRBJ1-5; 7 nucleotides line up with TRBD1. V lost 0 bases, J lost 2 bases, and 4 bases stayed unmatched. There are 16 residues in the CDR3. Germline values: CDR1 MNHEY, CDR2 SVGAGI. CDR3: CASSYSKGAGNQPQHF. The DNA for the CDR3 is TGTGCCAGCAGTTACTCGAAGGGGGCGGGCAATCAGCCCCAGCATTTT.

This sequence joins TRBV11-2 and TRBJ2-5, with D hard to call. The CDR3 is made up of 12 amino acids. CDR1 and CDR2 from the germline V gene are SGHAT and FQNNGV. Trimming cost V 4 bases and J 4 bases, with 7 bases left between them. The CDR3 region has the DNA TGTGCCAGCAGCTCCGGACCAGAGACCCAGTACTTC. The encoded protein is CASSSGPETQYF.

V and J are TRBV5-1 and TRBJ2-3, with 8 nucleotides matching TRBD1. V lost 3 bases and J lost 3; bases outside the gene matches: 9. The CDR3 length is 16 residues. Germline V gene lookup returns CDR1 SGHRS and CDR2 YFSETQ. CDR3 residues: CASSSGQVQQTDTQYF. In nucleotides, the CDR3 is TGCGCCAGCAGCTCGGGACAGGTTCAGCAAACAGATACGCAGTATTTT.

This clonotype was counted between two and nine times. V and J are TRBV19 and TRBJ1-1, with D possibly matching TRBD1 (6 bases). Trimming cost V 3 bases and J 5 bases, with 13 bases left between them. The CDR3 totals 14 residues. In germline, CDR1 is LNHDA, CDR2 SQIVND (reference sequence). The CDR3 is CASSIQGSVTEAFF. The CDR3, as DNA: TGTGCCAGTAGTATTCAGGGGTCCGTTACTGAAGCTTTCTTT.

The chain links TRBV14 to TRBJ1-4, with D unresolved. CDR3 size: 14 residues. Deletions cut 5 bases from V and 1 base from J, with 8 bases between. The V gene's germline CDR1 is SGHDN and CDR2 FVKESK. The CDR3 reads CASSLGITNEKLFF. CDR3 DNA sequence: TGTGCCAGCAGCTTGGGGATAACTAATGAAAAACTGTTTTTT. The complete variable domain, with remaining parts taken from reference TRBV14 and TRBJ1-4, reads EAGVTQFPSHSVIEKGQTVTLRCDPISGHDNLYWYRRVMGKEIKFLLHFVKESKQDESGMPNNRFLAERTGGTYSTLKVQPAELEDSGVYFCASSLGITNEKLFFGSGTQLSVL.

Note on this clonotype: Compared with germline, one end of the junction differs, possibly owing to a read error. This chain links TRBV6-1 with TRBJ1-6, with TRBD1 matching 7 bases. In germline, CDR1 is MNHNS, CDR2 SASEGT. The CDR3 spans 15 residues. The CDR3 DNA follows: TGTACCAGCAGAGGACAGGTCCCTGGGAATTCACCCCTCCACTTT. Translation: CTSRGQVPGNSPLHF.

This chain uses TRBV7-3 with TRBJ1-1, with D tentatively TRBD1 (6 bases). This CDR3 is built from 12 residues. V lost 6 bases, J lost 8 bases, and 13 bases lay in between. Germline V gene lookup returns CDR1 SGHTA and CDR2 FQGTGA. CDR3 residues: CASSHPGTEAFF. CDR3 DNA sequence: TGTGCCAGCAGTCACCCCGGGACAGAAGCTTTCTTT.

V usage is TRBV7-8 and J usage is TRBJ2-3, with TRBD1 matching 8 bases. The V segment lost 6 bases and the J segment 0 bases; nucleotides outside the gene matches: 8. The CDR3 totals 16 residues. Germline loops: CDR1 SGHVS, CDR2 FQNEAQ. The CDR3 spells CASSTMDRASTDTQYF. The CDR3 coding sequence is TGTGCCAGCAGTACTATGGACAGGGCTAGCACAGATACGCAGTATTTT.

DNA for the CDR3: TGTGCCAGCAGCGGAGGGTTGAGCTCTGGAAACACCATATATTTT. Protein product: CASSGGLSSGNTIYF. This sequence joins TRBV6-1 and TRBJ1-3; the D is unclear. Germline V gene data show CDR1 as MNHNS and CDR2 as SASEGT. The CDR3 has 15 amino acids. V was clipped by 6 bases and J by 0 bases, with 12 bases between them.

The chain uses TRBV18 and TRBJ1-2; 10 positions match TRBD1. Trimming took 1 base from V and 4 from J; bases not matched to a gene: 6. CDR1 and CDR2 from the germline V gene are KGHSH and LQKENI. CDR3 length: 16 residues. CDR3 nucleotide sequence: TGTGCCAGCTCACCACTGTCGGACAGGGGGAGCTATGGCTACACCTTC. The encoded protein is CASSPLSDRGSYGYTF.

The V gene is TRBV19, the J gene TRBJ2-1; D is ambiguous. Germline CDR1 is LNHDA and CDR2 is SQIVND (reference sequence). The CDR3 is 11 amino acids. The V end lost 3 bases, the J end lost 6 bases, and 3 bases lay between the germline ends. In DNA form, the CDR3 reads TGTGCCAGTAGTATGGCCAATGAGCAGTTCTTC. The encoded protein is CASSMANEQFF.

A remark on this clonotype: Germline and junction disagree at one end, which may indicate a read error. The V and J genes are TRBV23-1 and TRBJ1-1; 9 bases agree with TRBD1. TRBV23-1 carries the ORF label, with uncertain function. The length of the CDR3 is 21 residues. The CDR3 loop reads CASSQSRDREPRTGLNTEAFF. The CDR3 bases are TGCGCCAGCAGTCAAAGTAGGGACAGGGAACCCAGGACAGGCTTGAACACTGAGGCTTTCTTT.

The chain links TRBV24-1 to TRBJ1-3; weak D call: TRBD1 (5 bases). The V gene's germline CDR1 is KGHDR and CDR2 SFDVKD. This CDR3 is built from 14 residues. The V end was cut by 9 bases, the J end by 1 base, with 12 bases between. The CDR3 DNA follows: TGTGCCACCTCCCGAGGGGAATCTGGAAACACCATATATTTT. Protein sequence: CATSRGESGNTIYF.

This clonotype has only a few counts. This chain connects TRBV20-1 to TRBJ2-1, with D possibly TRBD2 on 6 matching bases. The CDR3 loop spans 14 amino acids. Germline lookup yields CDR1 DFQATT and CDR2 SNEGSKA (reference sequence). Trimming took 0 bases from V and 7 from J, leaving 13 bases between them. The CDR3 reads CSARDLGDWNEQFF. CDR3 coding DNA: TGCAGTGCTAGAGATCTCGGGGACTGGAATGAGCAGTTCTTC.

The rearrangement joins TRBV12-3 or TRBV12-4 to TRBJ1-5; weak D call: TRBD1 (5 bases). Between the trimmed V and J ends, which lost 6 bases and 9 bases, there was a span of 18 bases. CDR3 size: 14 residues. The chain's CDR3 is CASRGPTAGRPQHF. As DNA, the CDR3 is TGTGCCAGCAGGGGACCAACAGCCGGTCGGCCCCAGCATTTT.

This rearrangement joins TRBV19 to TRBJ1-2; TRBD1 is a possible D gene (6 bases). CDR1 is LNHDA and CDR2 is SQIVND in the germline V gene (reference sequence). The CDR3 is made up of 12 amino acids. The V gene lost 8 bases and the J gene lost 2 bases, with 9 bases spanning the gap. For the CDR3, the DNA is TGTGCCAGTGACGACAGGAACTATGGCTACACCTTC. Residues: CASDDRNYGYTF.

This clonotype came up a few times. The CDR3 here is CAWTPGEVYEQYF. CDR3 DNA: TGTGCCTGGACGCCGGGGGAAGTCTACGAGCAGTACTTC. This rearrangement joins TRBV30 to TRBJ2-7; tentative D call: TRBD2 (6 bases). Trimming removed 4 bases at V and 3 bases at J, with 13 bases between. The V gene's germline CDR1 is GTSNPN and CDR2 SVGIG (reference sequence). The CDR3 contains 13 residues.

The rearrangement uses TRBV5-3 and TRBJ1-1, with TRBD1 as a possible D gene (6 bases). TRBV5-3 is given ORF status, its function remaining uncertain. Trimming removed 0 bases from V and 1 base from J, with 10 bases in between. CDR3 length equals 15 residues. The CDR3 DNA reads as TGTGCCAGAAGCTTGGCGGGGGCCGGGAACACTGAAGCTTTCTTT. Protein sequence: CARSLAGAGNTEAFF.

The sample holds a few counts of this clonotype. The rearrangement links TRBV11-3 to TRBJ1-1, with a tentative D call TRBD1 (5 bases). CDR3 length equals 15 residues. CDR1 and CDR2 from the germline V gene are SGHNT and YENEEA. Trimming pared 5 bases from V and 5 bases from J, leaving 18 bases between. The CDR3 nucleotides are TGTGCCAGCAGCACCCGAAGGGGAGCGGGAACTGAAGCTTTCTTT. The encoded protein is CASSTRRGAGTEAFF.

This clonotype was detected a few times. The V and J genes are TRBV12-3 or TRBV12-4 and TRBJ2-7; the D gene is possibly TRBD2 (7 bases). Deletions cut 5 bases from V and 2 bases from J, with 16 bases between. The CDR3 spans 15 residues. This CDR3 is CASSPQRDTTYEQYF. For the CDR3, the DNA is TGTGCCAGCAGTCCCCAGCGGGACACAACCTACGAGCAGTACTTC.

The chain links TRBV18 to TRBJ1-2; D not certain. Germline CDR1 KGHSH, CDR2 LQKENI. This CDR3 is 13 amino acids long. V shed 2 bases and J shed 5 bases, with 9 bases lying between them. CDR3 sequence reads: CASSPARGYGYTF. The CDR3, as DNA: TGTGCCAGCTCACCAGCACGGGGATATGGCTACACCTTC. Full variable domain (remainder filled in from reference TRBV18 and TRBJ1-2): NAGVMQNPRHLVRRRGQEARLRCSPMKGHSHVYWYRQLPEEGLKFMVYLQKENIIDESGMPKERFSAEFPKEGPSILRIQQVVRGDSAAYFCASSPARGYGYTFGSGTRLTVV.

The genes are TRBV2 and TRBJ2-3; D might be TRBD1 or TRBD2, each matching 5 bases. Trimming cost V 6 bases and J 6 bases, with 16 bases left between them. This CDR3 region has 14 residues. Germline V gene sequence: CDR1 SNHLY, CDR2 FYNNEI. CDR3 loop: CASSPGTSSDTQYF. The CDR3 nucleotides read TGTGCCAGCAGCCCCGGGACCTCATCCGATACGCAGTATTTT.